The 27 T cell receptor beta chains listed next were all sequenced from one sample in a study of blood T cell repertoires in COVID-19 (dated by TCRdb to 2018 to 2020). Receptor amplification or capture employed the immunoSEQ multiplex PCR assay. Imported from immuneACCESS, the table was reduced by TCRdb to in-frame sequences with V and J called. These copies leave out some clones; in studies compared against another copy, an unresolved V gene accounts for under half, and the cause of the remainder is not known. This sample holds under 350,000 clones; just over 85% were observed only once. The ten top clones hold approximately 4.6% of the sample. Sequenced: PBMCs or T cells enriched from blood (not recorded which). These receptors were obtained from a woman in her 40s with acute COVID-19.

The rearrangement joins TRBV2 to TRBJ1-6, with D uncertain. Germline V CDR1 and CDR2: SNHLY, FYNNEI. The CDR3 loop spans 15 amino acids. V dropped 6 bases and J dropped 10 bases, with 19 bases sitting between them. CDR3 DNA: TGTGCCAGCAGCGACACAGTGGGTTTGGTATCACCCCTCCACTTT. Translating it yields CASSDTVGLVSPLHF.

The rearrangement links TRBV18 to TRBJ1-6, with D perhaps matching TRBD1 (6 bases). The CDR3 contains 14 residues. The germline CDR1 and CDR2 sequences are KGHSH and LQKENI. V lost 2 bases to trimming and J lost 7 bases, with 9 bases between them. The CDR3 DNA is TGTGCCAGCTCACCATCCACAGGGAATTCACCCCTCCACTTT. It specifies CASSPSTGNSPLHF.

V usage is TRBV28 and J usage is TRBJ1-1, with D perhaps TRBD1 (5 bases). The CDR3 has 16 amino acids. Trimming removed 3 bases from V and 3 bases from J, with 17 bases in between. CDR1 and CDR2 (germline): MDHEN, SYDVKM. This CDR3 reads CASSFTSQGLDTEAFF. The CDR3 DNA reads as TGTGCCAGCAGTTTTACATCGCAGGGCCTGGACACTGAAGCTTTCTTT.

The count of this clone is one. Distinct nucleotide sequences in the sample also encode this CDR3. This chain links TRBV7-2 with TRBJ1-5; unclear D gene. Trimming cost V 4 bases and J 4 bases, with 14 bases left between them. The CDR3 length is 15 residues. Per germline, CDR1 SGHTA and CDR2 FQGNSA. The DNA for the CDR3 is TGTGCCAGCAGCTCCGGGGTGGGTAGTAATCAGCCCCAGCATTTT. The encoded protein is CASSSGVGSNQPQHF.

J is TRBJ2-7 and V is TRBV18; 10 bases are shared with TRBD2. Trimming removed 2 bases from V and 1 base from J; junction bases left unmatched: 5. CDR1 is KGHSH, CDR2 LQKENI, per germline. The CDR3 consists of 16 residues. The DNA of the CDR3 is TGTGCCAGCTCACCAATGCTAGCGGGAGTATCCTACGAGCAGTACTTC. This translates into CASSPMLAGVSYEQYF.

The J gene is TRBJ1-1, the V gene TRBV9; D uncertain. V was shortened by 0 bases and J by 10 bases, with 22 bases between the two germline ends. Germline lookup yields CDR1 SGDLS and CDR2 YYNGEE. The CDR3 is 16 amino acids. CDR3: CASSVEAGVNDGIAFF. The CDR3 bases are TGTGCCAGCAGCGTAGAGGCAGGCGTGAACGACGGTATAGCTTTCTTT.

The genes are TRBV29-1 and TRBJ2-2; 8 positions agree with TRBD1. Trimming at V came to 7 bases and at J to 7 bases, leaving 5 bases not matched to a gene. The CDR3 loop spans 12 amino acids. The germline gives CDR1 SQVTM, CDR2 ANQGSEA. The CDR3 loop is CSGQGAGGELFF. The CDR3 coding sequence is TGCAGCGGGCAGGGGGCTGGCGGGGAGCTGTTTTTT.

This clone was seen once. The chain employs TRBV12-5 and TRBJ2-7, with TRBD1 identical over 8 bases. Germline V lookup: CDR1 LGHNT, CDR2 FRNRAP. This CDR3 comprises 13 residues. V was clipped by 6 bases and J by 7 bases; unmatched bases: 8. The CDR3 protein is CASGPGQGGEQYF. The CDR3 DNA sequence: TGTGCTAGTGGACCTGGACAGGGCGGGGAGCAGTACTTC.

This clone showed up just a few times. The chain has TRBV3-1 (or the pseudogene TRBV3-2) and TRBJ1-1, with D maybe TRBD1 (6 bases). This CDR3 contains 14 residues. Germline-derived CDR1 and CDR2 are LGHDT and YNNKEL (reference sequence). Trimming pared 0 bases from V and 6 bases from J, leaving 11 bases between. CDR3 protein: CASSQDSRQAEAFF. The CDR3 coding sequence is TGTGCCAGCAGCCAAGATAGTCGACAGGCTGAAGCTTTCTTT.

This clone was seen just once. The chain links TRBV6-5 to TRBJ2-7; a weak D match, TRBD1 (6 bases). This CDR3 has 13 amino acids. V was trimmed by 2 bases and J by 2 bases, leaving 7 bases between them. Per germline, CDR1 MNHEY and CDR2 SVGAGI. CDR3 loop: CASSYGQPYEQYF. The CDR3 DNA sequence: TGTGCCAGCAGTTACGGACAGCCCTACGAGCAGTACTTC.

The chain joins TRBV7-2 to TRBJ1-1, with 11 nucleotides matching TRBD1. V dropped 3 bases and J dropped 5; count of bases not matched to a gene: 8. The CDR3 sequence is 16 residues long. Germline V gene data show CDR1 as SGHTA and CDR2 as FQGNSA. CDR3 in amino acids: CASSFSGTGGRTEAFF. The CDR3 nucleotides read TGTGCCAGCAGCTTCTCCGGGACAGGGGGGAGAACTGAAGCTTTCTTT.

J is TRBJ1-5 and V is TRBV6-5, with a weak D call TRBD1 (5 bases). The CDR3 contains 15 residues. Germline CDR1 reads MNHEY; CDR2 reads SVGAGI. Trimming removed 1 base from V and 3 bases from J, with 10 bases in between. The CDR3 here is CASSYLVDNNQPQHF. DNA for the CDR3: TGTGCCAGCAGTTACTTAGTGGACAACAATCAGCCCCAGCATTTT.

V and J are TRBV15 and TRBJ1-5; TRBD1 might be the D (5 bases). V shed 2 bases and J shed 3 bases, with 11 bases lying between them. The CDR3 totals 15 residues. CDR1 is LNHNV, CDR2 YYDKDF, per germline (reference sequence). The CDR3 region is CATSRPGTVNQPQHF. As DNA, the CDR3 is TGTGCCACCAGCAGACCCGGGACTGTCAATCAGCCCCAGCATTTT.

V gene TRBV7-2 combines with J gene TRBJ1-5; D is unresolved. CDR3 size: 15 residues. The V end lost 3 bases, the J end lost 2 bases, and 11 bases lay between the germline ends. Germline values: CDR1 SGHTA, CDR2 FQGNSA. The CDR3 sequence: CASSLEDGRNQPQHF. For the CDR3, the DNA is TGTGCCAGCAGCTTGGAGGACGGCCGCAATCAGCCCCAGCATTTT.

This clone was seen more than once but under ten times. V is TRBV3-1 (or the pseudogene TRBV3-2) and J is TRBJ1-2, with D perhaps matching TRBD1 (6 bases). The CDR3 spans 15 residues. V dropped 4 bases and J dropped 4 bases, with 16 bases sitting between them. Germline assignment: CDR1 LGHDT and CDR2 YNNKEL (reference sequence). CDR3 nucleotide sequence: TGTGCCAGCAGCCTGCGACAGGCACGAAGCTATGGCTACACCTTC. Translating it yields CASSLRQARSYGYTF.

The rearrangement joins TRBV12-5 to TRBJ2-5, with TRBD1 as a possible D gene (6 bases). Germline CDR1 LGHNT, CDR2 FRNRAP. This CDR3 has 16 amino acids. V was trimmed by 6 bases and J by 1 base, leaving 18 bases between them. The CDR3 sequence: CASGRKPQGVQETQYF. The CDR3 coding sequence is TGTGCTAGTGGCCGAAAACCACAGGGAGTCCAAGAGACCCAGTACTTC. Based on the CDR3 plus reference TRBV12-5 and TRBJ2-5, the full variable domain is DARVTQTPRHKVTEMGQEVTMRCQPILGHNTVFWYRQTMMQGLELLAYFRNRAPLDDSGMPKDRFSAEMPDATLATLKIQPSEPRDSAVYFCASGRKPQGVQETQYFGPGTRLLVL.

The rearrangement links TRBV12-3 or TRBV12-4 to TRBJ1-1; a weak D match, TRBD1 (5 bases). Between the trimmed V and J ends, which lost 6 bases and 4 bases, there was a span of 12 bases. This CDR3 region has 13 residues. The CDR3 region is CASSWGRGTEAFF. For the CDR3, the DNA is TGTGCCAGCAGCTGGGGCCGTGGCACTGAAGCTTTCTTT.

The CDR3 DNA is TGTGCCAGCAGGGATACCTCAGGGAACTACGAGCAGTACTTC. Translation: CASRDTSGNYEQYF. The rearrangement links TRBV2 to TRBJ2-7; the D gene is possibly TRBD1 (5 bases). Trimming removed 6 bases at V and 3 bases at J, with 15 bases between. The CDR3 is 14 residues long. Germline CDR1 is SNHLY and CDR2 is FYNNEI.

The CDR3 loop is CASGTGSGANVLTF. CDR3 sequence (DNA): TGTGCTAGTGGGACAGGTTCTGGGGCCAACGTCCTGACTTTC. J is TRBJ2-6 and V is TRBV12-5, with D perhaps matching TRBD1 (6 bases). The V end was cut by 6 bases, the J end by 1 base, with 7 bases between. The CDR3 loop spans 14 amino acids. Germline CDR1 is LGHNT and CDR2 is FRNRAP.

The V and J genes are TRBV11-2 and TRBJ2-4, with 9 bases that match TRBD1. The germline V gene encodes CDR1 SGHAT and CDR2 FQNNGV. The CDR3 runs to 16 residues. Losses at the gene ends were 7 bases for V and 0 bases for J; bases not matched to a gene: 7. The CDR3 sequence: CASTPGTGLAKNIQYF. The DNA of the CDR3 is TGTGCCAGCACCCCTGGGACAGGGCTAGCCAAAAACATTCAGTACTTC.

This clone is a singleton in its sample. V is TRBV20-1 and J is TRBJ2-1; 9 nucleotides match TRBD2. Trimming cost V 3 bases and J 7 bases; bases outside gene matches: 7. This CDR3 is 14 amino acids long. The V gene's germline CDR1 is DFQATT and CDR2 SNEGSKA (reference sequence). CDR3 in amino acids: CSASRGGAENEQFF. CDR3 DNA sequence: TGCAGTGCTAGTCGCGGGGGGGCTGAGAATGAGCAGTTCTTC.

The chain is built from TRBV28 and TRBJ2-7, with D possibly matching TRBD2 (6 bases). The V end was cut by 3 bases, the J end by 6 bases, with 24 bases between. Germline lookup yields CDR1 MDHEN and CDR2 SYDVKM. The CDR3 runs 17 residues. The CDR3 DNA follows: TGTGCCAGCAGTTTCGGGGGTGGGGCAGTAATTGGCCTCGAGCAGTACTTC. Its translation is CASSFGGGAVIGLEQYF.

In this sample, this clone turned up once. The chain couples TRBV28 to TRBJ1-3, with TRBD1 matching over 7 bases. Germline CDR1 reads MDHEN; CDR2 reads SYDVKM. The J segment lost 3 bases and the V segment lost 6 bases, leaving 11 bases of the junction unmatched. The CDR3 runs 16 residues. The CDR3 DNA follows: TGTGCCAGCAGCCATTACACAGGGGAACGTGGAAACACCATATATTTT. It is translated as CASSHYTGERGNTIYF.

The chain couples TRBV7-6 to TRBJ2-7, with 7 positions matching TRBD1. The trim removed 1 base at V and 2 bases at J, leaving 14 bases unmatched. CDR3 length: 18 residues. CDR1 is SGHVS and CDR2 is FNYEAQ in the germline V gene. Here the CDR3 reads CASSLGLAPGTATYEQYF. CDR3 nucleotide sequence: TGTGCCAGCAGCTTAGGTCTGGCACCTGGGACAGCCACCTACGAGCAGTACTTC.

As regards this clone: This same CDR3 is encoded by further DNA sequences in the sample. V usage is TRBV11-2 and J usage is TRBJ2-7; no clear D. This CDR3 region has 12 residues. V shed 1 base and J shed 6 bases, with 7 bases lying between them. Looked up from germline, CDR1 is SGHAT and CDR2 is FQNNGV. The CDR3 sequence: CASSLGSVEQYF. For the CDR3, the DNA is TGTGCCAGCAGCTTAGGATCGGTCGAGCAGTACTTC.

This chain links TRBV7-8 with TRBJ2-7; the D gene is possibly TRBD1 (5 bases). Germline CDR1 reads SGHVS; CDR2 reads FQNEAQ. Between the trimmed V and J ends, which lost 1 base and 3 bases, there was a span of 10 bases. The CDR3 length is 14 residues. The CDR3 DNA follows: TGTGCCAGCAGCTTAGGCAGGGTGCTCTACGAGCAGTACTTC. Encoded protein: CASSLGRVLYEQYF.

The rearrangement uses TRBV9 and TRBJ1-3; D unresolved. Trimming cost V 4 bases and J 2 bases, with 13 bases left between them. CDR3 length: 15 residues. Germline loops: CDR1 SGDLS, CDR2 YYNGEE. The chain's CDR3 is CASSLREGPGNTIYF. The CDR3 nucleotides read TGTGCCAGCAGCCTAAGGGAGGGCCCTGGAAACACCATATATTTT.